Listed below are T cell receptor beta chains from one sample, sequenced in a study of CD8 T cells in ankylosing spondylitis. TCRdb analysed the 5' RACE reads with MiXCR anew, one entry per CDR3 protein. The sample shows approximately 250,000 distinct CDR3 sequences, under 30% of them seen only once. Source material: blood, either unsorted or a sorted T cell fraction (not recorded which). These TCRs come from a male donor with ankylosing spondylitis or in good health (not recorded which). The CDR3 runs from the conserved cysteine through the conserved F or W. D genes are given only for firm matches. Size tells how often a clone was seen (once, few, many) or the class of an expanded clone, and some rows leave it out.

D	size	V	J	CDR3	DNA
NA	once	TRBV29-1	TRBJ2-2	CSVEWGTGGELFF	TGCAGCGTTGAGTGGGGGACGGGCGGGGAGCTGTTTTTT
TRBD1	many	TRBV12-3/TRBV12-4	TRBJ2-4	CASTKGQLAKNIQYF	TGTGCCAGCACCAAGGGACAGCTAGCCAAAAACATTCAGTACTTC
TRBD1	many	TRBV6-1	TRBJ2-1	CASRGQGGNNEQFF	TGTGCCAGCCGGGGACAGGGTGGGAACAATGAGCAGTTCTTC
NA	NA	TRBV20-1	TRBJ1-4	CSARDSGQGNEKLFF	TGCAGTGCTAGAGATTCAGGGCAGGGTAATGAAAAACTGTTTTTT
TRBD1	many	TRBV29-1	TRBJ2-1	CSVEQGAGGEQFF	TGCAGCGTTGAACAGGGGGCTGGGGGTGAGCAGTTCTTC
NA	NA	TRBV20-1	TRBJ2-1	CSAGGAGAVYNEQFF	TGCAGTGCAGGAGGGGCGGGGGCCGTCTACAATGAGCAGTTCTTC
NA	NA	TRBV2	TRBJ2-6	CASSETPTAASGANVLTF	TGTGCCAGCAGTGAAACACCCACGGCGGCCTCTGGGGCCAACGTCCTGACTTTC
NA	NA	TRBV12-3/TRBV12-4	TRBJ2-7	CASSRTSSYEQYF	TGTGCCAGCAGTCGGACCAGCTCCTACGAGCAGTACTTC
NA	few	TRBV12-3/TRBV12-4	TRBJ2-7	CASSKDRDEQYF	TGTGCCAGCAGCAAGGACAGAGACGAGCAGTACTTC
NA	NA	TRBV20-1	TRBJ2-1	CSARDVSTGLNEQFF	TGCAGTGCTAGAGATGTCTCAACGGGCCTCAATGAGCAGTTCTTC
NA	few	TRBV29-1	TRBJ1-2	CSVDGRQANFGYTF	TGCAGCGTTGACGGCCGACAGGCTAATTTTGGCTACACCTTC
NA	few	TRBV12-3/TRBV12-4	TRBJ1-2	CASSLAWAYGYTF	TGTGCCAGCAGTTTAGCCTGGGCCTATGGCTACACCTTC
TRBD1	NA	TRBV10-3	TRBJ1-2	CAISVSRNRGHYGYTF	TGTGCCATCAGTGTCTCGAGGAACAGGGGGCACTATGGCTACACCTTC
TRBD1	NA	TRBV12-3/TRBV12-4	TRBJ1-1	CASSIGTGVYYEAFF	TGTGCCAGCAGTATAGGGACAGGGGTCTACTATGAAGCTTTCTTT
NA	many	TRBV29-1	TRBJ2-6	CSVGGGSSSGANVLTF	TGCAGCGTTGGAGGAGGGTCGTCCTCTGGGGCCAACGTCCTGACTTTC
NA	many	TRBV7-7	TRBJ2-3	CASSLAATDTQYF	TGTGCCAGCAGCTTAGCGGCCACAGATACGCAGTATTTT
NA	NA	TRBV12-3/TRBV12-4	TRBJ2-2	CASTEGPPGSTTGELFF	TGTGCCAGCACAGAGGGACCCCCGGGTTCCACCACCGGGGAGCTGTTTTTT
NA	many	TRBV7-9	TRBJ1-1	CASRPGHQGTEAFF	TGTGCCAGCCGTCCGGGACACCAAGGCACTGAAGCTTTCTTT
TRBD1	NA	TRBV6-5	TRBJ1-5	CASSYRTGSNQPQHF	TGTGCCAGCAGTTACAGGACAGGTAGCAATCAGCCCCAGCATTTT
NA	many	TRBV28	TRBJ2-5	CASSSPLGPTGQETQYF	TGTGCCAGCAGTTCTCCCCTCGGCCCGACAGGCCAAGAGACCCAGTACTTC
TRBD2	NA	TRBV20-1	TRBJ2-5	CSARDVIAGGRQETQYF	TGCAGTGCTAGAGATGTGATAGCGGGGGGAAGACAAGAGACCCAGTACTTC
NA	NA	TRBV6-5	TRBJ2-1	CASSYSKVGNEQFF	TGTGCCAGCAGTTACTCGAAGGTTGGAAATGAGCAGTTCTTC
NA	many	TRBV20-1	TRBJ2-3	CSASGSLKTDTQYF	TGCAGTGCTAGTGGCTCCCTGAAGACAGATACGCAGTATTTT
NA	NA	TRBV29-1	TRBJ1-4	CSVADRNNEKLFF	TGCAGCGTCGCTGACAGGAATAATGAAAAACTGTTTTTT
NA	NA	TRBV7-2	TRBJ1-1	CASSFSSNTEAFF	TGTGCCAGCAGCTTCTCAAGTAACACTGAAGCTTTCTTT
TRBD1	NA	TRBV24-1	TRBJ2-1	CATSDPGTGSRNEQFF	TGTGCCACCAGTGACCCCGGGACAGGGAGCCGGAATGAGCAGTTCTTC
TRBD1	NA	TRBV25-1	TRBJ2-7	CASSENRGQQYF	TGTGCCAGCAGTGAAAACAGGGGCCAGCAGTACTTC
TRBD2	NA	TRBV20-1	TRBJ2-1	CSASWSGTSGSNEQFF	TGCAGTGCTTCTTGGTCAGGGACTAGCGGTTCCAATGAGCAGTTCTTC
TRBD2	NA	TRBV10-3	TRBJ2-7	CAVTSGGNGAYEQYF	TGTGCCGTAACTAGCGGGGGCAACGGAGCCTACGAGCAGTACTTC
NA	NA	TRBV3-1	TRBJ2-4	CASSTGPNIQYF	TGTGCCAGCAGTACGGGACCTAACATTCAGTACTTC
NA	NA	TRBV12-3/TRBV12-4	TRBJ2-2	CASRNRASNTGELFF	TGTGCCAGCAGGAACAGGGCGTCGAACACCGGGGAGCTGTTTTTT
TRBD1	few	TRBV29-1	TRBJ1-1	CSVDASGGRAFF	TGCAGCGTTGATGCGTCAGGGGGGAGAGCTTTCTTT
NA	NA	TRBV12-3/TRBV12-4	TRBJ1-2	CASSLGGTNYGYTF	TGTGCCAGCAGTTTAGGGGGCACTAACTATGGCTACACCTTC
NA	many	TRBV6-5	TRBJ1-3	CASSYSPFGNTIYF	TGTGCCAGCAGTTACTCACCTTTTGGAAACACCATATATTTT
TRBD1	many	TRBV11-2	TRBJ2-1	CASRRQIQGALGANEQFF	TGTGCCAGCAGACGCCAAATACAGGGGGCGTTAGGGGCCAATGAGCAGTTCTTC
TRBD1	many	TRBV12-3/TRBV12-4	TRBJ2-7	CASSPSGWTGGYEQYF	TGTGCCAGCAGTCCGTCCGGTTGGACAGGGGGCTACGAGCAGTACTTC
NA	many	TRBV20-1	TRBJ2-3	CSARGADRRGSGYTQYF	TGCAGTGCTAGAGGAGCGGACAGGAGGGGGAGCGGGTATACGCAGTATTTT
TRBD2	NA	TRBV20-1	TRBJ2-3	CSGIAGPDTQYF	TGCAGTGGGATAGCGGGGCCAGATACGCAGTATTTT
NA	NA	TRBV6-8	TRBJ2-7	CASSFKGFVEQYF	TGTGCCAGCAGTTTTAAGGGTTTCGTCGAGCAGTACTTC
NA	NA	TRBV20-1	TRBJ2-2	CSARDMKGGNTGELFF	TGCAGTGCTAGAGACATGAAGGGGGGAAACACCGGGGAGCTGTTTTTT
NA	NA	TRBV12-3/TRBV12-4	TRBJ1-1	CASRPKHDRTEAFF	TGTGCCAGCAGGCCAAAACATGATAGGACTGAAGCTTTCTTT
TRBD2	many	TRBV6-1	TRBJ2-3	CASRVAGASLPDTQYF	TGTGCCAGCAGGGTAGCGGGGGCCTCACTCCCAGATACGCAGTATTTT
TRBD1	many	TRBV20-1	TRBJ2-7	CSAETGGYEQYF	TGCAGTGCTGAGACAGGGGGCTACGAGCAGTACTTC
TRBD1	few	TRBV7-2	TRBJ2-1	CASSEPGQSYNEQFF	TGTGCCAGCAGCGAACCGGGACAGAGTTACAATGAGCAGTTCTTC
NA	few	TRBV20-1	TRBJ2-1	CSARVLARGREQFF	TGCAGTGCTAGAGTCCTAGCGAGGGGGCGTGAGCAGTTCTTC
NA	many	TRBV7-3	TRBJ2-5	CASSLRLGETQYF	TGTGCCAGCAGCTTAAGACTAGGGGAGACCCAGTACTTC
TRBD2	NA	TRBV20-1	TRBJ2-5	CSARLYRAGGTQETQYF	TGCAGTGCTAGACTGTACCGAGCGGGGGGAACCCAAGAGACCCAGTACTTC
NA	few	TRBV24-1	TRBJ2-1	CATSDPRSRGRNEQFF	TGTGCCACCAGTGATCCCCGGTCCCGGGGCCGGAATGAGCAGTTCTTC
NA	NA	TRBV29-1	TRBJ2-3	CSGTTGIRSTDTQYF	TGCAGCGGAACCACAGGGATCCGGAGCACAGATACGCAGTATTTT
TRBD2	many	TRBV20-1	TRBJ2-3	CSARSLAGTGTDTQYF	TGCAGTGCTAGGTCTCTAGCGGGGACTGGGACAGATACGCAGTATTTT